These 15 T cell receptor beta chains came from one sample sequenced in a study of T cell changes during pregnancy in multiple sclerosis. Only in-frame clones appear in the TCRdb table, and some are missing; sequencing was by immunoSEQ multiplex PCR. Found here are about 57,000 clones, less than 90% of them singletons; the top ten hold about 0.38%. The material sequenced was CD4+ T cells from peripheral blood mononuclear cells, taken in the third trimester of pregnancy. Every receptor here comes from a female donor with multiple sclerosis, enrolled in a pregnancy study.

The chain links TRBV9 to TRBJ2-3, with 8 bases aligning to TRBD2. This CDR3 has 15 amino acids. In germline, CDR1 is SGDLS, CDR2 YYNGEE. V lost 2 bases and J lost 5; bases outside the gene matches: 7. CDR3 bases: TGTGCCAGCAGCGTTGCCGGGGGGGCCGGAGATACGCAGTATTTT. Its translation is CASSVAGGAGDTQYF. Full variable domain (outside the CDR3, taken from reference TRBV9 and TRBJ2-3): DSGVTQTPKHLITATGQRVTLRCSPRSGDLSVYWYQQSLDQGLQFLIQYYNGEERAKGNILERFSAQQFPDLHSELNLSSLELGDSALYFCASSVAGGAGDTQYFGPGTRLTVL.

The chain employs TRBV5-5 and TRBJ2-5, with D unresolved. V was pared by 4 bases and J by 4 bases, with 14 bases between. Germline lookup yields CDR1 SGHKS and CDR2 YYEKEE (reference sequence). The CDR3 has 14 amino acids. The CDR3 sequence: CASSPTQVGETQYF. The CDR3 coding sequence is TGTGCCAGCAGCCCTACGCAGGTCGGAGAGACCCAGTACTTC.

The chain employs TRBV6-5 and TRBJ2-7; TRBD1 matches at 9 bases. The length of the CDR3 is 13 residues. The germline V gene has CDR1 MNHEY and CDR2 SVGAGI. V shed 10 bases and J 6 bases; nucleotides not matched to a gene: 10. The CDR3 region has the DNA TGTGCCATCCAGGACAGGGGTCGAGGCGAGCAGTACTTC. Amino acid sequence: CAIQDRGRGEQYF.

CDR3: CASSFWQSSYEQYF. CDR3 sequence (DNA): TGTGCCAGCAGTTTTTGGCAGTCCTCCTACGAGCAGTACTTC. The chain links TRBV27 to TRBJ2-7; D unclear. Germline V lookup: CDR1 MNHEY, CDR2 SMNVEV (reference sequence). Deletions cut 3 bases from V and 0 bases from J, with 9 bases between. This CDR3 has 14 amino acids.

The chain joins TRBV6-5 to TRBJ1-4; maybe TRBD1 (5 bases). The CDR3 has 14 residues. The V end lost 5 bases, the J end lost 1 base, and 8 bases lay between the germline ends. Looked up from germline, CDR1 is MNHEY and CDR2 is SVGAGI. The CDR3 DNA is TGTGCCAGCAGTCTCGGGGGAACTAATGAAAAACTGTTTTTT. This codes for CASSLGGTNEKLFF.

This rearrangement joins TRBV30 to TRBJ1-6; D perhaps matches TRBD1 (6 bases). The germline V gene has CDR1 GTSNPN and CDR2 SVGIG (reference sequence). The CDR3 runs to 13 residues. V lost 3 bases and J 4 bases, leaving 7 bases between the germline ends. The CDR3 loop reads CAWSGQYNSPLHF. The CDR3 coding sequence is TGTGCCTGGAGCGGACAGTATAATTCACCCCTCCACTTT.

V gene TRBV7-9 combines with J gene TRBJ1-1, with 7 bases aligning to TRBD1. Trimming cost V 1 base and J 1 base; bases outside gene matches: 9. Germline values: CDR1 SEHNR, CDR2 FQNEAQ (reference sequence). CDR3 length: 17 residues. CDR3 amino acids: CASSLGLTGTANTEAFF. DNA of the CDR3: TGTGCCAGCAGCTTAGGACTTACCGGGACAGCGAACACTGAAGCTTTCTTT.

V and J are TRBV18 and TRBJ1-1; TRBD1 matches 9 bases. In germline, CDR1 is KGHSH, CDR2 LQKENI. CDR3 length equals 16 residues. V gave up 3 bases and J gave up 0 bases; unmatched junction bases: 5. CDR3 nucleotides: TGTGCCAGCTCACCCATCGGGACAGGGATGAACACTGAAGCTTTCTTT. Its translation: CASSPIGTGMNTEAFF.

The V and J genes are TRBV7-6 and TRBJ1-6; D unclear. Germline V gives CDR1 SGHVS, CDR2 FNYEAQ. CDR3 length: 14 residues. V was clipped by 0 bases and J by 8 bases, with 8 bases between them. CDR3 in amino acids: CASSLAEADSPLHF. As DNA, the CDR3 is TGTGCCAGCAGCTTAGCCGAGGCAGATTCACCCCTCCACTTT.

This chain joins TRBV9 and TRBJ2-6; no definite D call. The CDR3 runs to 15 residues. V lost 5 bases, J lost 0 bases, and 9 bases lay in between. Germline V gene sequence: CDR1 SGDLS, CDR2 YYNGEE. CDR3 coding DNA: TGTGCCAGCAGTAAACAGACCTCTGGGGCCAACGTCCTGACTTTC. Protein sequence: CASSKQTSGANVLTF.

The chain combines TRBV19 with TRBJ2-7; D unresolved. Germline V gives CDR1 LNHDA, CDR2 SQIVND (reference sequence). V dropped 6 bases and J dropped 4 bases, with 7 bases sitting between them. This CDR3 spans 11 amino acids. The CDR3 loop reads CASRTSYEQYF. In DNA, the CDR3 is TGTGCCAGTAGAACCAGTTACGAGCAGTACTTC.

The chain joins TRBV28 to TRBJ2-7; D remains unclear. Germline V CDR1 and CDR2: MDHEN, SYDVKM. The CDR3 covers 14 residues. V was pared by 4 bases and J by 0 bases, with 10 bases between. CDR3 bases: TGTGCCAGCAGTTCGCCACAATACTCCTACGAGCAGTACTTC. Translating it yields CASSSPQYSYEQYF.

This chain links TRBV7-2 with TRBJ1-1, with TRBD1 identical over 8 bases. The V gene's germline CDR1 is SGHTA and CDR2 FQGNSA. Unmatched junction bases numbered 3, after V lost 3 bases and J lost 6 bases. The CDR3 sequence is 13 residues long. CDR3 region: CASSFMGQAEAFF. CDR3 bases: TGTGCCAGCAGCTTTATGGGACAGGCTGAAGCTTTCTTT.

The chain links TRBV9 to TRBJ2-2; no clear D gene. Germline assignment: CDR1 SGDLS and CDR2 YYNGEE. The CDR3 is 12 amino acids. V lost 3 bases and J lost 5, with 5 bases in between. The CDR3 region has the DNA TGTGCCAGCAGCGCCCAAACCGGGGAGCTGTTTTTT. Its protein is CASSAQTGELFF.

This sequence joins TRBV7-9 and TRBJ2-7; TRBD2 might be the D (6 bases). The germline V and J ends were trimmed by 4 bases and 5 bases, with 24 bases remaining between them. This CDR3 has 17 residues. Germline lookup yields CDR1 SEHNR and CDR2 FQNEAQ (reference sequence). The CDR3 protein is CASSSGRLRDAAHEQYF. The CDR3 DNA follows: TGTGCCAGCAGCTCGGGGAGGTTACGGGACGCGGCTCACGAGCAGTACTTC.